A selection of T cell receptor beta chains follows, all from one sample in a study of shared clonotypes between healthy human individuals. Only in-frame clones appear in the TCRdb table, and some are missing; sequencing was by immunoSEQ multiplex PCR. The sample lists roughly 2 million clones, 95% occurring once. The sequenced material came from naive CD4+ T cells sorted from blood. The origin of the receptors is a man younger than 35 in good health. Both conserved end residues are part of each CDR3. A D gene is named only where the DNA matches it firmly. Some rows have no size entry. The others give once, few or many, or a class for an expanded clone.

j_call v_call clone_size d_call cdr3_aa cdr3_nt
TRBJ1-5 TRBV6-1 . . CASSETYSGSSNQPQHF TGTGCCAGCAGTGAAACGTACAGTGGTTCTAGCAATCAGCCCCAGCATTTT
TRBJ1-4 TRBV28 . TRBD1 CATLGGQEKLFF TGTGCCACCCTTGGGGGACAGGAAAAACTGTTTTTT
TRBJ2-7 TRBV5-6 . . CASSRNSYEQYF TGTGCCAGCAGTCGCAACTCCTACGAGCAGTACTTC
TRBJ1-2 TRBV10-3 . TRBD1 CAISEPGTAGDGYTF TGTGCCATCAGTGAGCCCGGGACAGCCGGGGATGGCTACACCTTC
TRBJ2-3 TRBV11-2 . TRBD1 CASSLGDSLDTQYF TGTGCCAGCAGCTTAGGGGACAGCCTAGATACGCAGTATTTT
TRBJ1-2 TRBV6-6 . . CASSYSPESGHGYTF TGTGCCAGCAGTTACTCCCCCGAATCCGGACATGGCTACACCTTC
TRBJ1-6 TRBV28 . . CASSLQGSYSPLHF TGTGCCAGCAGTTTACAGGGTTCCTATTCACCCCTCCACTTT
TRBJ2-7 TRBV5-1 . . CASSLEGTGDGQYF TGCGCCAGCAGCTTGGAAGGGACCGGGGACGGGCAGTACTTC
TRBJ2-5 TRBV6-5 once . CASSRGTQAKTQYF TGTGCCAGCAGTCGAGGGACACAAGCTAAGACCCAGTACTTC
TRBJ1-4 TRBV13 . . CASSLENSNEKLFF TGTGCCAGCAGCTTGGAGAATTCTAATGAAAAACTGTTTTTT
TRBJ1-1 TRBV6-5 . . CASSYAGNSNTEAFF TGTGCCAGCAGTTACGCAGGGAACTCGAACACTGAAGCTTTCTTT